This T cell receptor (beta chain) was sequenced during a study of metastatic and nonmetastatic thyroid tumors. On the study more broadly: Thyroid patients, malignant and benign, had repertoires compared across blood and tumor or nodule tissue. Study-level points and caveats: Within blood and tumor, benign nodules reportedly had significantly lower TCR beta diversity than malignant thyroid tumors did.

Of note for this clone: The antigen is undetermined.

The CDR3 consists of 10 residues. CDR1 and CDR2 from the germline V gene are MDHEN and SYDVKM. Trimming removed 10 bases from V and 3 bases from J, with 6 bases in between. Thyroid surgery was performed in patients who had received no treatment beforehand. TCRdb re-processed the PCR reads through MiXCR. The sample shows 30,000 to 40,000 clones, 35% to 45% of them seen only once. The sequencing input was tumor tissue. The source of this sequence is a female donor with papillary thyroid cancer or a benign thyroid nodule (not recorded which). Some clones in this sample may be carry-over from other donors' samples. The V and J genes are TRBV28 and TRBJ1-1; D is unclear. As DNA, the CDR3 is TGTGCCACCAAGTACACTGAAGCTTTCTTT. It translates to CATKYTEAFF.